The entry that follows covers one TCR beta chain sequence. This specimen comes from a study of blood T cell repertoires in COVID-19. Turning to the study itself: Samples came from the United States, Italy and Spain, spanning acute and convalescent COVID-19.

Libraries were prepared by immunoSEQ multiplex PCR; TCRdb keeps only in-frame clonotypes and omits some of them. The table records around 200,000 clones, approximately 80% of them present only once. Sequencing used peripheral blood. This TCR was recovered from a human donor in a cohort sampled during active COVID-19.

The CDR3: CASSQGANSPLHF. CDR3 nucleotide sequence: TGTGCCAGCAGCCAGGGGGCTAATTCACCCCTCCACTTT. The chain uses TRBV11-2 and TRBJ1-6; 8 bases map to TRBD1. From germline, CDR1 is SGHAT and CDR2 FQNNGV. This CDR3 has 13 residues. The ends lost 5 bases at V and 6 bases at J; junction bases unmatched: 0.